This T cell receptor beta chain was identified during a study of blood T cell repertoires in COVID-19 (dated by TCRdb to about 2020). General notes on the study: Collaborator samples came from the United States, Italy and Spain and covered acute and convalescent phases of COVID-19. Where HLA class I and class II types were available, the types were taken from metadata supplied by the sample provider, not from assay-based typing. A freely available public database, intended as a resource for researchers studying the immune response to SARS-CoV-2, is where the repertoires were released. The samples were drawn from two sources: the first 160 participants of the ongoing ImmuneRACE study, and some 1,300 subjects contributed by 6 global collaborators. The sample metadata nearly always contained a de-identified subject ID, COVID-19 status, age in years and sex. The prospective study material was composed of cDNA or gDNA derived from T cells, B-cell-depleted T cells, or PBMCs. Subjects who had been exposed to COVID-19, were actively infected with it, or had recovered from it provided the deeply sampled blood TCRbeta repertoires that made up the dataset.

The CDR3, cysteine through phenylalanine, is 14 amino acids long. CDR3 DNA only is kept here, 42 bases in frame from base 1. Via the germline V gene, CDR1 is SGHDT and CDR2 YYEEEE. The junction carries 13 bases between V and J, which are trimmed by 5 bases and 1 base respectively. In the prospective study, participants were roughly 18 to 100 years old, resided in about two dozen geographic areas of the United States, and were enrolled through a virtual design. Cohort assignment in the prospective study relied on participant-reported clinical history from a screening survey and a study questionnaire. Each participant in the prospective study had whole blood, serum and a nasopharyngeal or oropharyngeal swab collected by mobile phlebotomists. Over an approximately 2-month period, participants in the prospective study had the option of providing additional blood draws and questionnaires. Before DNA extraction, prospective study blood samples were shipped either frozen or at room temperature.

TCRbeta CDR3 regions were amplified from genomic DNA by means of the immunoSEQ Assay, a bias-controlled multiplex PCR. The study's processing was this. Within the assay, amplification of reference gene primers was used to estimate how many nucleated cells each sample contained. Sequence reads were collapsed and filtered to measure the absolute abundance of every unique TCRbeta CDR3 rearrangement. For each sample, productive Simpson clonality was calculated by taking the square root of Simpson's diversity index across productive rearrangements. TCRdb re-hosts the immuneACCESS table, in-frame sequences only. Its copies lack some clones; in the studies checked, an unresolved V gene accounts for under half of them, and the cause for the rest is not known. The V and J calls and clone size were taken over from that table, and D and trimming were inferred from the DNA. The sample table shows approximately 200,000 clones, and about 88% are seen once. The ten largest make up 2% to 2.5% of the sample.

Results and caveats for the whole study, not just this receptor: The quantity of clinical and demographic metadata differed by source and by participant and was supplied without curation.

As concerns this clone: Its antigen has not been determined. Base quality data are lacking; no much larger clone is found one base away.

The sequencing sample was made of PBMCs or T cells enriched from blood (not recorded which). The rearranged segments are TRBV5-6 and TRBJ2-7, and perhaps TRBD1 as D gene, on 5 matching bases. The sequence was collected from a woman in her thirties or forties with acute COVID-19. The encoded CDR3 is CASRRRQYSYEQYF. The DNA reads TGTGCCAGCAGGCGCCGACAGTATTCCTACGAGCAGTACTTC.